This note documents a single T cell receptor beta chain sequence. What it binds is not known. The time point was: new active TB diagnosis, blood taken before or within 7 days of starting treatment. Included patients were adults of at least 18, HIV-seronegative, South African. The CDR3 totals 13 residues. Germline lookup yields CDR1 SGHRS and CDR2 YFSETQ. V lost 0 bases and J 7 bases, leaving 11 bases between the germline ends. Produced via immunoSEQ multiplex PCR; TCRdb's table is partial and in-frame only. Of about 30,000 clones detected, 91% appear once; the ten largest clones hold 2.4%. This record comes from a study of T cells in tuberculosis. At the level of the study: In South Africa, adults with active tuberculosis were compared with IGRA-negative and latently infected IGRA-positive adolescents. Study-level results: Shorter CDR3-alpha in active tuberculosis partly drove smaller distances.

The V and J genes are TRBV5-1 and TRBJ2-7; no clear D gene. The TCR was taken from an adult with tuberculosis. Sequencing was performed on PBMCs, taken at tuberculosis diagnosis. The DNA of the CDR3 is TGCGCCAGCAGCTTGGGACCGGAAAGGGAGCAGTACGTC. The encoded protein is CASSLGPEREQYV.